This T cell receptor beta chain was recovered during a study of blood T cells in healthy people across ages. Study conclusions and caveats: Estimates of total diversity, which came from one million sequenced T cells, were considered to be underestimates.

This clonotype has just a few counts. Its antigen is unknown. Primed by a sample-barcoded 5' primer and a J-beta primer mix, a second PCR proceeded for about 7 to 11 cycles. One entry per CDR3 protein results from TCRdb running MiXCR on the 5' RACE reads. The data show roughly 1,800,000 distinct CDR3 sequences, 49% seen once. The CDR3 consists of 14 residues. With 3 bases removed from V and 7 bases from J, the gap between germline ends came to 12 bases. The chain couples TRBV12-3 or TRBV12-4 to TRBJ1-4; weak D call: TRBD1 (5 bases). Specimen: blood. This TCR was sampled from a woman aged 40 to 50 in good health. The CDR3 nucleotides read TGTGCCAGCAGTTTGGGGACGGTGGGTGAAAAACTGTTTTTT. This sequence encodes CASSLGTVGEKLFF.